The 29 T cell receptor beta chains in this list originate from one sample, sequenced in a study of blood T cell repertoires in COVID-19. Profiled with immunoSEQ multiplex PCR; TCRdb holds only in-frame clones, not every one. This table has around 250,000 clones, 75% to 90% appearing once. Sample: PBMCs or T cells enriched from blood (not recorded which). Receptors originate from a woman in her 30s with acute COVID-19.

The genes are TRBV27 and TRBJ2-1; no firm D call. The V gene lost 6 bases and the J gene lost 5 bases, with 17 bases spanning the gap. CDR3 size: 15 residues. From germline, CDR1 is MNHEY and CDR2 SMNVEV (reference sequence). In nucleotides, the CDR3 is TGTGCCAGCAGCCCACTTCCGGCCGGAGACAATGAGCAGTTCTTC. This gives the protein CASSPLPAGDNEQFF.

The chain has TRBV7-9 and TRBJ2-4, with 8 bases that match TRBD1. The germline V gene encodes CDR1 SEHNR and CDR2 FQNEAQ (reference sequence). The CDR3 is 14 residues long. V shed 5 bases, J shed 0 bases, and the junction held 0 bases outside the gene matches. CDR3 sequence reads: CASSTGGAKNIQYF. The DNA of the CDR3 is TGTGCCAGCAGCACAGGGGGAGCCAAAAACATTCAGTACTTC.

This clone is a singleton in its sample. The rearrangement joins TRBV7-9 to TRBJ2-5; unclear D gene. The CDR3 spans 14 residues. Germline CDR1 SEHNR, CDR2 FQNEAQ (reference sequence). V shed 5 bases and J shed 1 base, with 11 bases lying between them. The CDR3 region has the DNA TGTGCCAGCAGCCCGACTGGAATCCAAGAGACCCAGTACTTC. Encoded protein: CASSPTGIQETQYF.

There are a few counts of this clone. The gene calls are TRBV7-3 and TRBJ2-2; D perhaps matches TRBD2 (5 bases). The germline V gene encodes CDR1 SGHTA and CDR2 FQGTGA. CDR3 length: 18 residues. V was shortened by 4 bases and J by 3 bases, with 21 bases between the two germline ends. CDR3 in DNA: TGTGCCAGCAGCTCGGGTCGGTTAGATCCCGGGGACACCGGGGAGCTGTTTTTT. Its translation is CASSSGRLDPGDTGELFF.

The chain recombines TRBV27 with TRBJ2-1; tentative D call: TRBD2 (5 bases). The CDR3 covers 16 residues. Per germline, CDR1 MNHEY and CDR2 SMNVEV (reference sequence). Trimming pared 5 bases from V and 7 bases from J, leaving 21 bases between. CDR3 region: CASSPPGKRFRNEQFF. As DNA, the CDR3 is TGTGCCAGCAGTCCCCCGGGGAAGCGTTTTAGGAATGAGCAGTTCTTC.

The genes are TRBV28 and TRBJ1-5, with a weak D call TRBD1 (6 bases). This CDR3 region has 14 residues. Germline V gene lookup returns CDR1 MDHEN and CDR2 SYDVKM. V shed 7 bases and J shed 7 bases, with 17 bases lying between them. The CDR3 DNA sequence: TGTGCCAGCACTTCGAGCCAGGGGTCCCAGCCCCAGCATTTT. It yields the protein CASTSSQGSQPQHF.

The V and J genes are TRBV9 and TRBJ1-2; TRBD1 is a possible D gene (5 bases). The CDR3 runs 15 residues. The germline CDR1 and CDR2 sequences are SGDLS and YYNGEE. Deletions cut 3 bases from V and 4 bases from J, with 16 bases between. The CDR3 loop reads CASSGGAENLYGYTF. As DNA, the CDR3 is TGTGCCAGCAGCGGTGGGGCAGAGAACCTCTATGGCTACACCTTC.

The CDR3 sequence is CASSFGLGGYNEQFF. CDR3 DNA: TGTGCCAGCAGCTTTGGATTGGGGGGGTACAATGAGCAGTTCTTC. This chain uses TRBV5-6 with TRBJ2-1; 7 nucleotides match TRBD2. This CDR3 region has 15 residues. The V and J ends lost 2 bases and 4 bases, in that order; junction bases with no gene match: 6. From germline, CDR1 is SGHDT and CDR2 YYEEEE.

This chain uses TRBV6-5 with TRBJ1-4; no definite D call. This CDR3 has 14 amino acids. Germline values: CDR1 MNHEY, CDR2 SVGAGI. Trimming stripped 8 bases from V and 3 bases from J, with 13 bases between. In nucleotides, the CDR3 is TGTGCCAGCGGAAGAGGTCCGCCTAATGAAAAACTGTTTTTT. Its protein product is CASGRGPPNEKLFF.

The gene calls are TRBV24-1 and TRBJ2-2, with 11 nucleotides matching TRBD1. CDR3 size: 18 residues. After removal of 3 bases from V and 3 bases from J, the junction contained 8 bases not matched to a gene. Germline V gene sequence: CDR1 KGHDR, CDR2 SFDVKD. CDR3 region: CATSDRLRDRGYTGELFF. The CDR3 bases are TGTGCCACCAGTGATCGACTCCGGGACAGGGGGTACACCGGGGAGCTGTTTTTT.

The J gene is TRBJ1-2, the V gene TRBV3-1 (or the pseudogene TRBV3-2), with TRBD1 as a possible D gene (5 bases). The CDR3 is 13 amino acids. Germline V lookup: CDR1 LGHDT, CDR2 YNNKEL (reference sequence). Trimming took off 4 bases at V and 7 bases at J, with 13 bases between the two ends. CDR3: CASSPQGASGYTF. CDR3 DNA: TGTGCCAGCAGCCCCCAGGGTGCCTCTGGCTACACCTTC.

V usage is TRBV4-1 and J usage is TRBJ2-7, with D unclear. The germline V and J ends were trimmed by 1 base and 3 bases, with 10 bases remaining between them. CDR3 length: 14 residues. Germline assignment: CDR1 MGHRA and CDR2 YSYEKL. The CDR3 sequence is CASSQGLGSYEQYF. CDR3 DNA: TGCGCCAGCAGCCAAGGCCTAGGAAGCTACGAGCAGTACTTC.

This chain links TRBV5-1 with TRBJ2-4; D might be TRBD1 (6 bases). V lost 6 bases and J 5 bases, leaving 24 bases between the germline ends. The CDR3 extends over 17 amino acids. The V gene's germline CDR1 is SGHRS and CDR2 YFSETQ. CDR3: CASTMIPGAGAENIQYF. CDR3 bases: TGCGCCAGCACGATGATACCCGGGGCAGGGGCAGAAAACATTCAGTACTTC.

This clone was observed a single time. The chain joins TRBV7-8 to TRBJ2-5; 8 nucleotides agree with TRBD1. The germline gives CDR1 SGHVS, CDR2 FQNEAQ. V lost 2 bases and J lost 1; bases outside the gene matches: 9. This CDR3 is built from 17 residues. The CDR3 sequence: CASSLTGQGIAQETQYF. Here the CDR3 DNA reads TGTGCCAGCAGCTTAACCGGACAGGGCATCGCCCAAGAGACCCAGTACTTC.

This chain joins TRBV6-5 and TRBJ2-5, with D possibly TRBD2 on 5 matching bases. CDR3 size: 15 residues. V dropped 8 bases and J dropped 3 bases, with 19 bases sitting between them. Germline CDR1 MNHEY, CDR2 SVGAGI. CDR3 sequence reads: CASGVAGVVKETQYF. The DNA of the CDR3 is TGTGCCAGCGGAGTCGCCGGGGTCGTCAAAGAGACCCAGTACTTC.

The rearrangement joins TRBV9 to TRBJ2-7; D gene ambiguous. The CDR3 contains 14 residues. Trimming took off 0 bases at V and 7 bases at J, with 14 bases between the two ends. Germline values: CDR1 SGDLS, CDR2 YYNGEE. This CDR3 is CASSVVQDPGEQYF. The DNA of the CDR3 is TGTGCCAGCAGCGTAGTGCAAGATCCGGGTGAGCAGTACTTC.

The genes are TRBV28 and TRBJ1-6; D remains ambiguous. The CDR3 spans 16 residues. V lost 5 bases and J lost 3, with 14 bases in between. Germline V gene lookup returns CDR1 MDHEN and CDR2 SYDVKM. CDR3 in amino acids: CASSARPQGYNSPLHF. Here the CDR3 DNA reads TGTGCCAGCAGTGCGAGGCCTCAAGGCTATAATTCACCCCTCCACTTT.

The V gene is TRBV2, the J gene TRBJ1-4; no definite D call. Deletions cut 11 bases from V and 8 bases from J, with 24 bases between. Looked up from germline, CDR1 is SNHLY and CDR2 is FYNNEI. The CDR3 length is 15 residues. Written as DNA, the CDR3 is TGTGCCGGACTAGGTAGCGGGCCCGGATGGGAAAAACTGTTTTTT. This encodes CAGLGSGPGWEKLFF.

The chain is built from TRBV3-1 (or the pseudogene TRBV3-2) and TRBJ1-1, with 11 bases fitting TRBD1. The CDR3 has 14 residues. V lost 5 bases to trimming and J lost 5 bases; unmatched junction nucleotides: 4. Germline CDR1 LGHDT, CDR2 YNNKEL (reference sequence). The chain's CDR3 is CASSWTGGWTEAFF. The CDR3 DNA reads TGTGCCAGCAGCTGGACAGGGGGCTGGACTGAAGCTTTCTTT.

The chain employs TRBV11-2 and TRBJ1-6; unclear D gene. The V gene lost 1 base and the J gene lost 0 bases, with 16 bases spanning the gap. Germline-derived CDR1 and CDR2 are SGHAT and FQNNGV. CDR3 length: 19 residues. In nucleotides, the CDR3 is TGTGCCAGCAGCTTAGCCTCGTCCTACTCGAGCTCCTATAATTCACCCCTCCACTTT. The encoded protein is CASSLASSYSSSYNSPLHF.

The chain is built from TRBV7-3 and TRBJ1-3; no clear D gene. From germline, CDR1 is SGHTA and CDR2 FQGTGA. V lost 3 bases and J 4 bases, leaving 7 bases between the germline ends. The CDR3 loop spans 13 amino acids. This CDR3 reads CASSLNQGNTIYF. The CDR3 DNA reads TGTGCCAGCAGCTTGAATCAGGGAAACACCATATATTTT.

The genes are TRBV6-5 and TRBJ1-1, with TRBD1 as a possible D gene (5 bases). The germline CDR1 and CDR2 sequences are MNHEY and SVGAGI. V dropped 3 bases and J dropped 0 bases, with 11 bases sitting between them. The CDR3 is made up of 15 amino acids. The CDR3 DNA follows: TGTGCCAGCAGTTATACCGGGGGTTTGAACACTGAAGCTTTCTTT. It is translated as CASSYTGGLNTEAFF.

The V and J genes are TRBV28 and TRBJ1-4; no reliable D call. The germline V gene has CDR1 MDHEN and CDR2 SYDVKM. Trimming left V 5 bases short and J 3 bases short, with 13 bases between. The CDR3 consists of 15 residues. Written as DNA, the CDR3 is TGTGCCAGCAGTGGAGGCGGGTCGGCTAATGAAAAACTGTTTTTT. This sequence encodes CASSGGGSANEKLFF.

The chain carries TRBV30 and TRBJ1-1, with a weak D call TRBD1 (6 bases). Looked up from germline, CDR1 is GTSNPN and CDR2 is SVGIG (reference sequence). This CDR3 spans 11 amino acids. V was pared by 4 bases and J by 12 bases, with 15 bases between. The CDR3 spells CAWMMGARPFF. In DNA, the CDR3 is TGTGCCTGGATGATGGGGGCCAGACCTTTCTTT.

V gene TRBV28 combines with J gene TRBJ1-5; unclear D gene. Trimming stripped 3 bases from V and 4 bases from J, with 10 bases between. Germline CDR1 and CDR2: MDHEN and SYDVKM. The CDR3 has 14 amino acids. The CDR3 here is CASSLYSGNQPQHF. Here the CDR3 DNA reads TGTGCCAGCAGTTTGTACTCGGGGAATCAGCCCCAGCATTTT.

The genes are TRBV27 and TRBJ1-6; 7 positions match TRBD1. V was pared by 3 bases and J by 11 bases, with 7 bases of the junction left unmatched. The CDR3 is 14 residues long. CDR1 is MNHEY and CDR2 is SMNVEV in the germline V gene (reference sequence). DNA of the CDR3: TGTGCCAGCAGTTTCCTCAATGGACAGGCACCCCTCCACTTT. It is translated as CASSFLNGQAPLHF.

In DNA form, the CDR3 reads TGTGCCAGCAGCTCCGGTGCGGAGCAGTTCTTC. Encoded protein: CASSSGAEQFF. V and J are TRBV7-3 and TRBJ2-1, with unresolved D. V lost 4 bases to trimming and J lost 10 bases, with 8 bases between them. Germline CDR1 and CDR2: SGHTA and FQGTGA. This CDR3 region has 11 residues.

DNA for the CDR3: TGTGCCAGCAGTTACCCAGGTGCGGGAGTTCGAGAGCAGTACTTC. It yields the protein CASSYPGAGVREQYF. The chain uses TRBV6-2 or TRBV6-3 and TRBJ2-7; 7 nucleotides agree with TRBD2. From germline, CDR1 is MNHEY and CDR2 SVGEGT. The CDR3 has 15 residues. Germline trimming cut 2 bases from V and 7 bases from J; bases unmatched to any gene: 11.

The chain links TRBV29-1 to TRBJ2-5; possible D gene TRBD2, 5 bases. This CDR3 is 15 amino acids long. Per germline, CDR1 SQVTM and CDR2 ANQGSEA. The V gene lost 4 bases and the J gene lost 7 bases, with 22 bases spanning the gap. The CDR3 is CSVVASPAGGVTQYF. The CDR3 nucleotides are TGCAGCGTTGTAGCTAGCCCAGCCGGTGGGGTGACCCAGTACTTC.